This TCR beta chain was captured by sequencing in a study of blood T cells in healthy people across ages. Study-level points and caveats: Unsorted PBMCs blocked a conclusive comparison of naive and antigen-experienced cells.

Concerning this clonotype itself: Its antigen is unknown.

Germline loops: CDR1 MNHEY, CDR2 SMNVEV (reference sequence). V dropped 2 bases and J dropped 0 bases, with 9 bases sitting between them. The CDR3 totals 15 residues. The second PCR ran roughly 6 to 11 cycles with a sample-barcoded 5' primer and J-beta primers. TCRdb reprocessed the 5' RACE reads with MiXCR, giving one entry per CDR3 protein. This sample has approximately 1,100,000 distinct CDR3 sequences; 45% occur once, and the top ten carry around 18%. Donors were healthy Caucasian individuals from Russia aged about 6 to 95. Donors gave around 10 milliliters of peripheral blood apiece. This rearrangement joins TRBV27 to TRBJ2-3; D unclear. The sample consisted of blood. The sequence was obtained from a woman aged 55-75 years in good health. The DNA for the CDR3 is TGTGCCAGCAGTTTAAAGGTCACTAGCACAGATACGCAGTATTTT. This gives the protein CASSLKVTSTDTQYF.